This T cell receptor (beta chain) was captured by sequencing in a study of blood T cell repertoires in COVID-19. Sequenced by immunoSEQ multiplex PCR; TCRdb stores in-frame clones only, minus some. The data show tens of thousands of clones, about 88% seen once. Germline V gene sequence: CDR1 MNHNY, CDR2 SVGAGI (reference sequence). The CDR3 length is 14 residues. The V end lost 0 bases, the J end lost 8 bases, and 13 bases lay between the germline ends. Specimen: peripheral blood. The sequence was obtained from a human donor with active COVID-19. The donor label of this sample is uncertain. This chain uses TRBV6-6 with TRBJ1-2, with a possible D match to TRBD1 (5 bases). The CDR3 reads CASSYSSGGMGYTF. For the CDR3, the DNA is TGTGCCAGCAGTTACTCGTCGGGGGGGATGGGCTACACCTTC.